A single count supports the clone carrying this T cell receptor (beta chain). Its antigen is still unknown. V was shortened by 5 bases and J by 7 bases, with 11 bases between the two germline ends. This CDR3 has 13 residues. Germline V lookup: CDR1 SGHTA, CDR2 FQGNSA. Only in-frame clones appear in the TCRdb table, and some are missing; sequencing was by immunoSEQ multiplex PCR. This sample has about 78,000 clones, with about four fifths found just once. These data are taken from a study of OX40 agonist ivuxolimab in advanced cancers. Study details: Patients received the agonistic anti-OX40 (CD134) antibody ivuxolimab. Of the patients, three showed partial responses, one with hepatocellular carcinoma and two with cutaneous melanoma. Study-level results: There were, on average, more expanded clones in CD8+ T cells than in CD4+.

The origin of this receptor is an adult with an advanced solid tumor such as melanoma, head and neck, liver or kidney cancer. This chain links TRBV7-2 with TRBJ2-2; D is ambiguous. The input for sequencing was CD4+ or CD8+ T cells sorted from blood, taken in a trial of the OX40 agonist ivuxolimab. The DNA for the CDR3 is TGTGCCAGCAGCCTCCGGGTGAACGGGGAGCTGTTTTTT. Amino acid sequence: CASSLRVNGELFF.